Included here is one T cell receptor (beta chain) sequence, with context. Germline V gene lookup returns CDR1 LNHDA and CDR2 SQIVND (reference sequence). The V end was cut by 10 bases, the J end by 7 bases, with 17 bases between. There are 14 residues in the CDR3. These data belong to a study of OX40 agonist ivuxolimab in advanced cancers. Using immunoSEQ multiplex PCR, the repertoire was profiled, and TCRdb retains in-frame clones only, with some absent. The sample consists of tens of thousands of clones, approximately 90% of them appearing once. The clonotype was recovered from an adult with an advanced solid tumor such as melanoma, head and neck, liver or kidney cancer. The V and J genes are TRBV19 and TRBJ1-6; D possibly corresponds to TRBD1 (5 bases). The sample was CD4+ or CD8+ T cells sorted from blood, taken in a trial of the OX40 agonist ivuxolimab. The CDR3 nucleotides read TGTGCCACCAGTAGTGCAGGGTCGAATTCACCCCTCCACTTT. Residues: CATSSAGSNSPLHF.